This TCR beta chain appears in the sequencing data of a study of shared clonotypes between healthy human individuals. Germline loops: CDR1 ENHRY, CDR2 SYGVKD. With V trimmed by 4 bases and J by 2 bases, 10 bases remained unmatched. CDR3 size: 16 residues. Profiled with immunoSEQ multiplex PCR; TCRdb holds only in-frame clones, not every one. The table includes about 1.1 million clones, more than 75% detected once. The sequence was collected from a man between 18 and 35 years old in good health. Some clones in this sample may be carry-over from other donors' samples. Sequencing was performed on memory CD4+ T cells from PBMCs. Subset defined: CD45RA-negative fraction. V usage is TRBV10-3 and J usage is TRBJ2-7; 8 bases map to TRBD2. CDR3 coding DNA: TGTGCCATCAGTGCGGGGAGGGGTAGCGGGACCTACGAGCAGTACTTC. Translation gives CAISAGRGSGTYEQYF.